This T cell receptor beta chain was found in a study of cytomegalovirus exposure and HLA in healthy donors. Broader study findings: Later analysis demonstrated an association between a missense DCLRE1C variant and TCR beta V- and J-gene trimming.

In regard to this clone: Its antigen is not known.

Donors had nominal health at sampling but likely had unrecorded immune exposures. The study ran its PCR with 60 Vbeta and 13 Jbeta primers. Data came from immunoSEQ multiplex PCR; TCRdb stores just in-frame clones and leaves some out. The sample consists of 100,000 to 150,000 clones, less than 80% of them appearing once. V shed 2 bases and J 9 bases; nucleotides not matched to a gene: 15. The CDR3 contains 19 residues. CDR1 is SEHNR and CDR2 is FQNEAQ in the germline V gene (reference sequence). Sequences were obtained from PBMCs. The chain recombines TRBV7-9 with TRBJ2-1; 14 bases are a match to TRBD2. The sequence came from a woman in her 50s in good health and CMV-seronegative. The CDR3 DNA follows: TGTGCCAGCAGCTTAAAAATTACCGGGACTAGCGGGAGTTATGGTGAGCAGTTCTTC. It specifies CASSLKITGTSGSYGEQFF.